This T cell receptor (beta chain) was sequenced for a study of CD8+ T cells in alopecia areata. The study, taken as a whole, reports: In scalp samples, resident alphabeta T cells of normal skin are also sequenced.

This clone was seen a few times. Its antigen remains unknown. These gene names are mouse names. The read halts 4 residues ahead of the CDR3 end, with the missing end drawn from the germline J gene. With V trimmed by 4 bases and J by 5 bases, 7 bases remained unmatched. This CDR3 region has 16 residues. Per germline, CDR1 NNHNN and CDR2 SYGAGS (reference sequence). Reverse transcription of extracted RNA yielded cDNA, which provided the sequencing template. Assay: immunoSEQ multiplex PCR; the TCRdb copy retains only in-frame clones and omits some. Sampling found more than 90,000 clones, none seen once. Sample: lesional skin. The sequence was collected from a C3H/HeJ mouse with alopecia areata. This mouse strain has H2-k as its MHC haplotype. The chain couples TRBV13-2 to TRBJ2-1; 12 bases are a match to TRBD2. This CDR3 reads CASGPRLGGQDAEQFF. The covered CDR3 bases are TGTGCCAGCGGTCCCCGACTGGGGGGGCAAGATGCT.